The clone carrying this T cell receptor beta chain was detected only a few times. No antigen is known for it. Quantitative 5'-RACE with molecular barcodes generated TCR beta libraries. TCRdb re-called the 5' RACE reads through MiXCR, storing one row per CDR3 protein. The sample shows 200,000 to 300,000 distinct CDR3 sequences, 10% to 13% of them seen only once. This entry belongs to a study of CD8 T cells in ankylosing spondylitis. V was clipped by 6 bases and J by 5 bases; unmatched bases: 16. The CDR3 runs 16 residues. The V gene's germline CDR1 is MRHNA and CDR2 SNTAGT. Study observations and caveats: Reports of some motif variants in reactive arthritis synovial fluid and blood predate this one. Reports say disease-linked clones showed up significantly more in matched ankylosing spondylitis synovial fluid. Clones that were linked to disease were CD8+ and were relatively rare in peripheral blood.

The chain carries TRBV6-4 and TRBJ2-7, with 7 bases lining up with TRBD1. Specimen: blood, either unsorted or a sorted T cell fraction (not recorded which). The clonotype comes from a male donor with ankylosing spondylitis or in good health (not recorded which). The CDR3: CASRTSGTATVHEQYF. In nucleotides, the CDR3 is TGTGCCAGCAGGACATCCGGGACAGCCACGGTCCACGAGCAGTACTTC.